This T cell receptor (beta chain) emerged from a study of shared clonotypes between healthy human individuals (dated by TCRdb to 2020 to 2022). With regard to the full study: The cohort included a few men and a couple of women between 18 and 49 years of age. Per donor, three plates each were used for CD4 naive and CD4 memory, two for CD8 naive, and one for CD8 memory. Blood TCR repertoires of roughly 5 healthy adults were deeply sequenced to estimate repertoire size and the extent of clonotype sharing between individuals. To increase sequencing depth and limit assay-specific biases, different laboratories used diverse techniques to prepare libraries and sequence TCR repertoires. Between about 0.85 and 9.5 billion PBMCs per donor were obtained by leukapheresis.

General study outcomes and caveats: Incomplete sequencing was indicated by rarefaction of sorted-subset datasets, despite the large sequencing depth. Sampling was restricted to blood, and TCR repertoires in tissues likely differ from the TCR repertoires found in blood. About 5% of naive CD4, roughly 3.6% of naive CD8, roughly 2.4% of memory CD4, and approximately 0.39% of memory CD8 clonotypes were shared across a few donors. Because the study included a small number of donors, the genetic and exposure-history diversity represented was limited. Compared with non-shared clonotypes, clonotypes shared by all four sorted-subset donors had higher generation probabilities. Pairwise subsampling indicated that sequencing depth was expected to affect the degree of clonotype sharing among donors. Larger estimated clonotype richness was generally found for naive subsets than for memory subsets.

TCR CDR3 regions were amplified from genomic DNA by multiplex PCR using the deep immunoSEQ assay. Genomic DNA extracted from each cell subset was distributed evenly over all wells of several immunoSEQ 96-well plates, and each plate served as one replicate. For sorted subsets, roughly 200 ng of genomic DNA, equivalent to about 30,000 T cell genomes, went into each replicate PCR. Purified libraries were quantified with a Qubit 3.0 fluorometer, sized on a Bioanalyzer 2100, and re-quantified with the KAPA Library Quantification kit. Every immunoSEQ 96-well plate was sequenced on a separate single-read 150-cycle Illumina NextSeq 550 flow cell. Regarding the original processing steps: Because the immunoSEQ output included only junctional sequences and no quality scores, the filtering could not be the same as the filtering used for full-length reads. Sequences were annotated with PyIR, a Python wrapper for IgBLAST v1.9, using IMGT germline references to assign V/J genes and CDR3. Reads with weak V/J assignments (E-value above 1e-6), missing CDR3, stop codons, out-of-frame junctions, or ambiguous translated residues were removed. A V3J clonotype was defined by an identical inferred V gene, J gene, and CDR3 amino acid sequence. To compute the percentage overlap between repertoires, the number of shared unique clonotypes was divided by the size of the smaller repertoire. Three approaches were used to assess repertoire richness: RTK rarefaction, the Chao1 estimator, and Recon v2.1 estimates of unobserved clonotypes. For all TCRbeta clonotypes obtained by the gDNA method from a few donors, generation probabilities were computed with OLGA. What TCRdb holds here is the immuneACCESS table cut down to in-frame rearrangements. Part of the clones is not present; checked against another copy, under half of the missing clones reflect an unresolved V gene, and the others are unexplained. The DNA was the basis for D and trimming; V, J and clone size are from that table. In this sample the table shows about 680,000 clones, approximately 90% of which occur a single time. Approximately 22% of the sample comes from the top ten.

To note about this clone: There is no known antigen for this receptor. Within one base of it there is no much larger clone, and no base qualities were kept.

Taken from the germline V gene, the CDR1 and CDR2 loops are SGDLS and YYNGEE. The trim is 6 bases for V and 3 bases for J, with a gap of 9 bases between the germline ends. The CDR3 runs 13 residues from the cysteine to the phenylalanine. The entry retains the CDR3 DNA only, 39 bases that are in frame from base 1. For the CD8 naive samples, CD45RO-negative cells were positively selected for CCR7, yielding a CD45RA+CCR7+ population from which TemRA cells were excluded. The donors were healthy, HIV-negative adults with no recently reported acute infections or vaccinations. Every donor was a Caucasian adult residing in Nashville, Tennessee, USA. After blood collection by leukapheresis, PBMCs were isolated using Ficoll-Histopaque density gradient centrifugation and then cryopreserved in the vapor phase of liquid nitrogen. Purity and quantity of every magnetically sorted T cell population were checked by analytical flow cytometry. Genomic DNA was isolated from every sorted fraction and measured by UV absorbance on a Nanodrop 2000c.

The chain couples TRBV9 to TRBJ2-2; a confident D gene designation cannot be given. The sequencing sample was made of naive CD8+ T cells sorted from blood. In the paper's terms, the cell subset or site label means: CD45RA+CCR7+. This receptor was identified in a man between 25 and 39 years old in good health. The sequenced DNA is TGTGCCAGCATGGGTGATTACACCGGGGAGCTGTTTTTT. The translation is CASMGDYTGELFF.